One sample yielded the 31 T cell receptor beta chains listed below, sequenced in a study of CD8 T cells in ankylosing spondylitis. TCRdb recomputed calls from the 5' RACE reads with MiXCR, one row per CDR3 protein. The sample has around 150,000 distinct CDR3 sequences, under 35% seen once. Sequenced sample: synovial fluid, either unsorted or a sorted T cell fraction (not recorded which). Receptor source: a male donor with ankylosing spondylitis.

CDR3 protein: CSAQDRGPRQPQHF. CDR3 coding DNA: TGCAGTGCCCAGGACAGGGGGCCTCGTCAGCCCCAGCATTTT. The J gene is TRBJ1-5, the V gene TRBV20-1; 11 bases fit TRBD1. V trimming: 6 bases; J trimming: 6 bases; junction bases outside the gene matches: 7. CDR1 DFQATT and CDR2 SNEGSKA come from the germline V gene (reference sequence). This CDR3 spans 14 amino acids.

The chain employs TRBV18 and TRBJ2-1; 10 bases agree with TRBD1. The V segment lost 3 bases and the J segment 6 bases; nucleotides outside the gene matches: 5. Germline CDR1 and CDR2: KGHSH and LQKENI. The CDR3 is 15 amino acids. CDR3 nucleotides: TGTGCCAGCTCACCGACAGGGGGCCTACTCAATGAGCAGTTCTTC. It codes for CASSPTGGLLNEQFF.

This clonotype was found a few times. This rearrangement joins TRBV27 to TRBJ1-1; D not certain. V was pared by 0 bases and J by 1 base, with 9 bases between. The CDR3 is 15 amino acids. Germline V gene data show CDR1 as MNHEY and CDR2 as SMNVEV (reference sequence). This CDR3 reads CASSLSFATNTEAFF. CDR3 coding DNA: TGTGCCAGCAGTTTATCGTTTGCGACGAACACTGAAGCTTTCTTT.

There are a few counts of this clonotype. This rearrangement joins TRBV2 to TRBJ2-7; TRBD1 aligns across 9 bases. CDR1 is SNHLY, CDR2 FYNNEI, per germline. Trimming removed 8 bases from V and 5 bases from J; junction bases left unmatched: 4. The CDR3 is made up of 12 amino acids. The CDR3 bases are TGTGCCAGCTACAGGGGGCTCAACGAGCAGTACTTC. This translates into CASYRGLNEQYF.

This rearrangement joins TRBV5-1 to TRBJ2-1; tentative D call: TRBD2 (5 bases). Germline CDR1 and CDR2: SGHRS and YFSETQ. The CDR3 is 14 amino acids. V was shortened by 2 bases and J by 5 bases, with 11 bases between the two germline ends. CDR3 region: CASSLGSWNNEQFF. The CDR3 DNA follows: TGCGCCAGCAGCTTAGGGAGCTGGAACAATGAGCAGTTCTTC.

This chain uses TRBV9 with TRBJ2-1; D uncertain. Germline V gene data show CDR1 as SGDLS and CDR2 as YYNGEE. The V end was cut by 4 bases, the J end by 1 base, with 12 bases between. CDR3 length: 15 residues. The CDR3 DNA follows: TGTGCCAGCAGCCCCCCCAGGTCGTCCTACAATGAGCAGTTCTTC. Translating gives CASSPPRSSYNEQFF. Full variable domain (rest looked up from reference TRBV9 and TRBJ2-1): DSGVTQTPKHLITATGQRVTLRCSPRSGDLSVYWYQQSLDQGLQFLIQYYNGEERAKGNILERFSAQQFPDLHSELNLSSLELGDSALYFCASSPPRSSYNEQFFGPGTRLTVL.

This rearrangement joins TRBV5-1 to TRBJ2-1; D is uncertain. V was trimmed by 0 bases and J by 6 bases, leaving 7 bases between them. Germline-derived CDR1 and CDR2 are SGHRS and YFSETQ. The CDR3 contains 13 residues. The CDR3 DNA reads as TGCGCCAGCAGCTTGGAGTCAGTCAATGAGCAGTTCTTC. The encoded protein is CASSLESVNEQFF.

The V gene is TRBV7-2, the J gene TRBJ1-5; D perhaps matches TRBD1 (5 bases). The germline V gene has CDR1 SGHTA and CDR2 FQGNSA. V gave up 3 bases and J gave up 7 bases, with 13 bases separating them. The CDR3 is 14 amino acids. The CDR3 DNA reads TGTGCCAGCAGCTTTTCAGGGCCAGGACAGCCCCAGCATTTT. Translating it yields CASSFSGPGQPQHF.

The chain links TRBV7-2 to TRBJ2-3, with D tentatively TRBD1 (5 bases). The CDR3 covers 16 residues. CDR1 and CDR2 (germline): SGHTA, FQGNSA. Trimming shortened V by 3 bases and J by 4 bases, and 17 bases separated the two germline ends. The CDR3 sequence: CASSLVGARAADTQYF. In nucleotides, the CDR3 is TGTGCCAGCAGCTTGGTAGGGGCTAGGGCGGCAGATACGCAGTATTTT. Using reference TRBV7-2 and TRBJ2-3 for the parts outside the CDR3, the full variable domain is GAGVSQSPSNKVTEKGKDVELRCDPISGHTALYWYRQSLGQGLEFLIYFQGNSAPDKSGLPSDRFSAERTGGSVSTLTIQRTQQEDSAVYLCASSLVGARAADTQYFGPGTRLTVL.

This clonotype was counted between two and nine times. The chain combines TRBV2 with TRBJ2-7; D not certain. The V gene lost 4 bases and the J gene lost 6 bases, with 10 bases spanning the gap. The CDR3 length is 12 residues. Germline CDR1 reads SNHLY; CDR2 reads FYNNEI. This chain's CDR3 is CASSVSEIEQYF. DNA of the CDR3: TGTGCCAGCAGTGTCTCTGAGATCGAGCAGTACTTC.

The V call is TRBV19, the J call TRBJ2-2; D gene uncertain. The CDR3 runs 14 residues. Trimming cost V 2 bases and J 0 bases, with 4 bases left between them. Germline V lookup: CDR1 LNHDA, CDR2 SQIVND (reference sequence). The DNA of the CDR3 is TGTGCCAGTAGTATAAAGGCGAACACCGGGGAGCTGTTTTTT. Translation: CASSIKANTGELFF. Drawing the rest from reference TRBV19 and TRBJ2-2, the complete variable domain is DGGITQSPKYLFRKEGQNVTLSCEQNLNHDAMYWYRQDPGQGLRLIYYSQIVNDFQKGDIAEGYSVSREKKESFPLTVTSAQKNPTAFYLCASSIKANTGELFFGEGSRLTVL.

This clonotype was seen repeatedly, ten times or more. The chain combines TRBV9 with TRBJ2-1; 14 nucleotides line up with TRBD2. The J segment lost 4 bases and the V segment lost 0 bases, leaving 3 bases of the junction unmatched. This CDR3 has 17 residues. Germline CDR1 SGDLS, CDR2 YYNGEE. CDR3 sequence: CASSVGLAGGVYNEQFF. CDR3 DNA sequence: TGTGCCAGCAGCGTAGGACTAGCGGGAGGGGTGTACAATGAGCAGTTCTTC.

The chain joins TRBV7-9 to TRBJ1-2, with TRBD1 matching 12 bases. The CDR3 length is 15 residues. Germline lookup yields CDR1 SEHNR and CDR2 FQNEAQ (reference sequence). Trimming removed 4 bases from V and 6 bases from J; junction bases left unmatched: 6. The CDR3 DNA reads as TGTGCCAGCAGCTCGGGGACAGGGGGCGTGCATGGCTACACCTTC. Translated: CASSSGTGGVHGYTF.

The CDR3 reads CASSSRARGNYEQYF. Here the CDR3 DNA reads TGTGCCAGCAGTTCTCGGGCAAGGGGAAACTACGAGCAGTACTTC. This rearrangement joins TRBV11-2 to TRBJ2-7, with D perhaps TRBD1 (5 bases). CDR3 length: 15 residues. Per germline, CDR1 SGHAT and CDR2 FQNNGV. Deletions cut 6 bases from V and 3 bases from J, with 18 bases between.

The chain joins TRBV19 to TRBJ2-1; unclear D gene. CDR3 length equals 14 residues. V lost 3 bases and J 0 bases, leaving 6 bases between the germline ends. The germline V gene has CDR1 LNHDA and CDR2 SQIVND (reference sequence). CDR3 DNA: TGTGCCAGTAGTATCGGCAGCTCCTACAATGAGCAGTTCTTC. Translation gives CASSIGSSYNEQFF.

This clonotype was found many times. V usage is TRBV5-1 and J usage is TRBJ2-1; 10 bases line up with TRBD2. The J segment lost 9 bases and the V segment lost 3 bases, leaving 9 bases of the junction unmatched. Germline V lookup: CDR1 SGHRS, CDR2 YFSETQ. The CDR3 extends over 15 amino acids. The CDR3 nucleotides read TGCGCCAGCAGCTCAGCCGGGACTAGCGCTTTTGAGCAGTTCTTC. This codes for CASSSAGTSAFEQFF.

In its sample, this clonotype was seen many times. The chain couples TRBV7-9 to TRBJ2-7, with TRBD1 as a possible D gene (6 bases). The CDR3 runs 15 residues. Germline V gene sequence: CDR1 SEHNR, CDR2 FQNEAQ (reference sequence). Trimming pared 8 bases from V and 3 bases from J, leaving 20 bases between. The CDR3 loop is CASSSPGTTVYEQYF. CDR3 in DNA: TGTGCCAGCTCTTCGCCGGGGACAACTGTCTACGAGCAGTACTTC.

V is TRBV12-3 or TRBV12-4 and J is TRBJ2-1; D may be TRBD2 (7 bases). V was cut by 2 bases and J by 8 bases, with 16 bases left in between. The length of the CDR3 is 15 residues. The CDR3 region is CASSLRRGGSDEQFF. The DNA for the CDR3 is TGTGCCAGCAGTTTAAGGAGGGGGGGTTCGGATGAGCAGTTCTTC.

This sequence joins TRBV28 and TRBJ1-2; D gene unclear. The CDR3 totals 12 residues. Germline assignment: CDR1 MDHEN and CDR2 SYDVKM. V was trimmed by 0 bases and J by 5 bases, leaving 4 bases between them. The CDR3 loop reads CASSLWQYGYTF. In nucleotides, the CDR3 is TGTGCCAGCAGTTTATGGCAGTATGGCTACACCTTC.

The V gene is TRBV20-1, the J gene TRBJ1-5; D is ambiguous. Germline CDR1 DFQATT, CDR2 SNEGSKA (reference sequence). The CDR3 loop spans 12 amino acids. Trimming stripped 3 bases from V and 4 bases from J, with 7 bases between. CDR3 region: CSASGSNQPQHF. The CDR3, as DNA: TGCAGTGCTAGTGGATCAAATCAGCCCCAGCATTTT.

The rearrangement uses TRBV24-1 and TRBJ2-2; D remains unclear. Trimming shortened V by 5 bases and J by 2 bases, and 11 bases separated the two germline ends. The germline CDR1 and CDR2 sequences are KGHDR and SFDVKD. The CDR3 is 15 residues long. In DNA form, the CDR3 reads TGTGCCACCAGTGCTCCACCGCCAAACACCGGGGAGCTGTTTTTT. Translating gives CATSAPPPNTGELFF.

This clonotype has just a few counts. The rearrangement joins TRBV19 to TRBJ1-5; a weak D match, TRBD1 (5 bases). V gave up 6 bases and J gave up 4 bases, with 10 bases separating them. This CDR3 comprises 13 residues. Germline CDR1 and CDR2: LNHDA and SQIVND (reference sequence). CDR3 in DNA: TGTGCCAGTAGCAGGGCGGGAAATCAGCCCCAGCATTTT. Translation gives CASSRAGNQPQHF.

The V and J genes are TRBV28 and TRBJ1-4, with D tentatively TRBD1 (5 bases). V was clipped by 7 bases and J by 8 bases, with 20 bases between them. Germline lookup yields CDR1 MDHEN and CDR2 SYDVKM. This CDR3 contains 15 residues. CDR3 amino acids: CASNTNGGSEEKLFF. CDR3 nucleotides: TGTGCCAGCAATACTAACGGGGGTAGCGAAGAAAAACTGTTTTTT.

This clonotype occurred a few times. J is TRBJ1-2 and V is TRBV10-3, with D possibly TRBD1 on 6 matching bases. Looked up from germline, CDR1 is ENHRY and CDR2 is SYGVKD. V lost 3 bases and J lost 4, with 15 bases in between. This CDR3 region has 15 residues. CDR3 sequence reads: CAISDPEGGVYGYTF. CDR3 sequence (DNA): TGTGCCATCAGTGACCCCGAAGGGGGGGTCTATGGCTACACCTTC.

The chain employs TRBV12-3 or TRBV12-4 and TRBJ2-1; 10 bases match TRBD2. Unmatched junction bases numbered 9, after V lost 1 base and J lost 6 bases. The length of the CDR3 is 17 residues. In nucleotides, the CDR3 is TGTGCCAGCAGTTTAGTGAGCGGGGGGGCGGGCATCAATGAGCAGTTCTTC. Its protein is CASSLVSGGAGINEQFF.

This clonotype was recorded a few times. J is TRBJ2-7 and V is TRBV12-3 or TRBV12-4, with 8 bases lining up with TRBD1. The CDR3 extends over 13 amino acids. The trim removed 7 bases at V and 5 bases at J, leaving 7 bases unmatched. CDR3 in DNA: TGTGCCAGCAATGGACAGGGACGGAACGAGCAGTACTTC. It encodes CASNGQGRNEQYF.

The V and J genes are TRBV7-2 and TRBJ2-1; TRBD1 aligns across 9 bases. CDR1 is SGHTA, CDR2 FQGNSA, per germline. This CDR3 is 15 amino acids long. The V segment lost 1 base and the J segment 6 bases; nucleotides outside the gene matches: 4. The DNA for the CDR3 is TGTGCCAGCAGCTTAGAGCCGACAGGGGGCAATGAGCAGTTCTTC. This codes for CASSLEPTGGNEQFF.

In this sample, this clonotype turned up once. The chain has TRBV10-2 and TRBJ2-5; TRBD2 matches at 7 bases. CDR3 length equals 15 residues. V lost 1 base and J lost 2; bases outside the gene matches: 4. Germline lookup yields CDR1 WSHSY and CDR2 SAAADI. Here the CDR3 DNA reads TGCGCCAGCAGTGAGTGGGGGGGGGTACAAGAGACCCAGTACTTC. This translates into CASSEWGGVQETQYF.

There are many counts of this clonotype. The V gene is TRBV6-1, the J gene TRBJ1-3, with a tentative D call TRBD1 (6 bases). Germline lookup yields CDR1 MNHNS and CDR2 SASEGT. V was cut by 6 bases and J by 7 bases, with 13 bases left in between. The CDR3 spans 13 residues. For the CDR3, the DNA is TGTGCCAGCAGCCCGGACAGAAGTAACACCATATATTTT. It translates to CASSPDRSNTIYF.

V usage is TRBV12-3 or TRBV12-4 and J usage is TRBJ1-3; 8 nucleotides match TRBD1. The CDR3 length is 13 residues. The trim removed 5 bases at V and 6 bases at J, leaving 3 bases unmatched. CDR3 DNA: TGTGCCAGCAGTGGGACAGGCGAAAACACCATATATTTT. It is translated as CASSGTGENTIYF.

The sample holds many counts of this clonotype. The V call is TRBV20-1, the J call TRBJ2-7; D not certain. The V end was cut by 3 bases, the J end by 2 bases, with 8 bases between. Germline values: CDR1 DFQATT, CDR2 SNEGSKA (reference sequence). The CDR3 runs 12 residues. The CDR3 DNA is TGCAGTGCTAGGCAGAGTGCCTACGAGCAGTACTTC. Residues: CSARQSAYEQYF.